This TCR beta chain was obtained from a study of shared clonotypes between healthy human individuals. CD45RO negativity and positive selection for CCR7 defined naive CD8 cells, a population that excluded terminally differentiated effector memory CD45RA+ cells. Produced via immunoSEQ multiplex PCR; TCRdb's table is partial and in-frame only. The sample holds about 2 million clones; less than 95% are singletons and the top ten take more than 0.95%. Germline CDR1 and CDR2: SGHAT and FQNNGV. V was cut by 1 base and J by 5 bases, with 14 bases left in between. This CDR3 comprises 15 residues. The rearrangement uses TRBV11-2 and TRBJ1-2, with D uncertain. Sequencing used naive CD8+ T cells sorted from blood. This receptor was taken from a man aged 18 to 30 in good health. The CDR3 reads CASSLGAALGYGYTF. The CDR3 DNA sequence: TGTGCCAGCAGCTTAGGAGCAGCGCTGGGGTATGGCTACACCTTC.